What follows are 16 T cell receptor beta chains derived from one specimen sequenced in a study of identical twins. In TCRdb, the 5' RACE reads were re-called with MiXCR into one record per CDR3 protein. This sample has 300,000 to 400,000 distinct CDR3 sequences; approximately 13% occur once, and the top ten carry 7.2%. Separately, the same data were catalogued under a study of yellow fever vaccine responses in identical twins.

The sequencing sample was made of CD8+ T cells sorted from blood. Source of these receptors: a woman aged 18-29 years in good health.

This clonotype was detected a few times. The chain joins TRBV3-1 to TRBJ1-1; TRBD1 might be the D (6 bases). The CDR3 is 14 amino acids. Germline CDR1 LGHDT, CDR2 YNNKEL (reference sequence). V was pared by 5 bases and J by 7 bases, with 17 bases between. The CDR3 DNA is TGTGCCAGCAGCTCGCGATCAAACAGGGTTGAAGCTTTCTTT. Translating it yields CASSSRSNRVEAFF.

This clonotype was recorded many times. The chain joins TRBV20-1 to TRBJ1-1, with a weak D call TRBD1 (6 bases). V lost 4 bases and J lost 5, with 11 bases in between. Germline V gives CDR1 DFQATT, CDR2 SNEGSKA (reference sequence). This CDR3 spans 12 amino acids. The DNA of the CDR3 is TGCAGTGCTATCGTGGGGGCTACTGAAGCTTTCTTT. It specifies CSAIVGATEAFF.

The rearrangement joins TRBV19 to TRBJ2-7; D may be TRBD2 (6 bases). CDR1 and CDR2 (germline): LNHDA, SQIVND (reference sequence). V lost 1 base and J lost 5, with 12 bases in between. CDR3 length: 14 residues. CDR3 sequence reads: CASSIAGEHNEQYF. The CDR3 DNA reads TGTGCCAGTAGTATAGCGGGAGAGCATAACGAGCAGTACTTC.

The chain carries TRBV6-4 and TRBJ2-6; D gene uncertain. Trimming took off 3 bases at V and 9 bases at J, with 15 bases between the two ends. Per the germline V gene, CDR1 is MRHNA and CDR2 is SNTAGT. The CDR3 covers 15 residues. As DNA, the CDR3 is TGTGCCAGCAGTGAAAGACCCTCCGAGGACAACGTCCTGACTTTC. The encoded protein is CASSERPSEDNVLTF.

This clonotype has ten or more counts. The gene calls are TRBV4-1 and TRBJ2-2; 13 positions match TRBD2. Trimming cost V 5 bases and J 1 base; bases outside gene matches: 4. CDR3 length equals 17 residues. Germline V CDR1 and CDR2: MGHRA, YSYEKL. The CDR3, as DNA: TGCGCCAGCAGCTCGACTAGCGGGGGGCGGAACACCGGGGAGCTGTTTTTT. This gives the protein CASSSTSGGRNTGELFF.

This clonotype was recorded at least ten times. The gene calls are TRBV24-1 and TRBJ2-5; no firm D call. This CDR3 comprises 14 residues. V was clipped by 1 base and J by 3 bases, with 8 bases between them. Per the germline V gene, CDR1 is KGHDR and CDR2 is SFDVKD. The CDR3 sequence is CATSDFSEKETQYF. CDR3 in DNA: TGTGCCACCAGTGATTTTTCCGAGAAAGAGACCCAGTACTTC.

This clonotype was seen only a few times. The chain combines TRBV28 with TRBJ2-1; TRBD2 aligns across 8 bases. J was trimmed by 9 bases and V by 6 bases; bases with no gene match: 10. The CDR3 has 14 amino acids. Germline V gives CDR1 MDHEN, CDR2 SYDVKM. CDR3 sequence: CASSFGGSGVEQFF. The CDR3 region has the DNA TGTGCCAGCAGCTTTGGGGGTAGCGGGGTTGAGCAGTTCTTC.

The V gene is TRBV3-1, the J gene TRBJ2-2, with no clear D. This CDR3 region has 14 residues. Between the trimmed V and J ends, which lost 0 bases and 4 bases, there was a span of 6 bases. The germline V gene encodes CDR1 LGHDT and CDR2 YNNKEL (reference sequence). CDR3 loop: CASSQETVTGELFF. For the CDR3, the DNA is TGTGCCAGCAGCCAAGAAACGGTCACCGGGGAGCTGTTTTTT.

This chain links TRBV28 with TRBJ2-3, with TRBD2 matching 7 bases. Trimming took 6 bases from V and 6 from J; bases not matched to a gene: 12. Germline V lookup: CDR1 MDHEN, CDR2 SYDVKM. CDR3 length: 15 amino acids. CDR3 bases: TGTGCCAGCAGCCTTATGGGGGGGGGAGGGGATACGCAGTATTTT. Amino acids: CASSLMGGGGDTQYF.

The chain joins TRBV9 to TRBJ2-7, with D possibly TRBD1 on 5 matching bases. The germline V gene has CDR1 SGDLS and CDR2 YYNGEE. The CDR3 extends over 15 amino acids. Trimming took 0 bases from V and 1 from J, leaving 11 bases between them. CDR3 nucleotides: TGTGCCAGCAGCGTAGGAAGGACAAGTTCCTACGAGCAGTACTTC. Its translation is CASSVGRTSSYEQYF.

The CDR3 region is CASSPTGVFEQYF. In nucleotides, the CDR3 is TGTGCCAGCAGTCCCACCGGGGTGTTCGAGCAGTACTTC. The chain carries TRBV6-6 and TRBJ2-7, with D perhaps TRBD2 (5 bases). The V end lost 5 bases, the J end lost 6 bases, and 14 bases lay between the germline ends. This CDR3 is built from 13 residues. Germline V lookup: CDR1 MNHNY, CDR2 SVGAGI (reference sequence).

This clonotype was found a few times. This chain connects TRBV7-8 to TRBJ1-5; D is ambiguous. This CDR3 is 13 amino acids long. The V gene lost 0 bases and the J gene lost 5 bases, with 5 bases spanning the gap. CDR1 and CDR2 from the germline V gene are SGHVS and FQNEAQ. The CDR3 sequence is CASSLAPDQPQHF. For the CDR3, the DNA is TGTGCCAGCAGCTTAGCGCCTGATCAGCCCCAGCATTTT.

The CDR3 here is CATGRYNEQFF. Written as DNA, the CDR3 is TGTGCCACAGGGAGGTACAATGAGCAGTTCTTC. This sequence joins TRBV6-2 or TRBV6-3 and TRBJ2-1, with D possibly being TRBD2 (6 bases). The germline V gene has CDR1 MNHEY and CDR2 SVGEGT. The CDR3 is 11 residues long. V was trimmed by 10 bases and J by 4 bases, leaving 8 bases between them.

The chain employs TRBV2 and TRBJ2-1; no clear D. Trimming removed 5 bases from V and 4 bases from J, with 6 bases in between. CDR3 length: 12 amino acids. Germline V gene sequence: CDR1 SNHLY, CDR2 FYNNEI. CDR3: CASSNTYNEQFF. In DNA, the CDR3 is TGTGCCAGCAGTAACACGTACAATGAGCAGTTCTTC.

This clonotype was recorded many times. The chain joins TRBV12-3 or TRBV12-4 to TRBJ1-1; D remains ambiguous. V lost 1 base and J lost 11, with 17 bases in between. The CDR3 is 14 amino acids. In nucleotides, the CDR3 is TGTGCCAGCAGTTTAGGGCCCCACAAGGGCTACGCTTTCTTT. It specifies CASSLGPHKGYAFF.

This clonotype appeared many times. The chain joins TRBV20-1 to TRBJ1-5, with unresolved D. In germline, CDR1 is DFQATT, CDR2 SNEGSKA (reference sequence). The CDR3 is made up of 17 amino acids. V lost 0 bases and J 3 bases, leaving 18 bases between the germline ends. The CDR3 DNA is TGCAGTGCTAGAGATTCCAGGCCCTCTACTCTCAATCAGCCCCAGCATTTT. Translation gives CSARDSRPSTLNQPQHF.